Listed below are T cell receptor beta chains from one sample, sequenced in a study of T cell responses to AZD1222 COVID-19 vaccine. Clones were sequenced by immunoSEQ multiplex PCR, and TCRdb holds only the in-frame ones, with some missing. The repertoire consists of some 140,000 clones, with 85% to 95% occurring once and the leading ten covering 1.5% to 2%. Sequenced material: peripheral blood, taken on day 0 of AZD1222 vaccination. The source is an adult in good health. Both conserved end residues are part of each CDR3. The order of the fields is D gene, J gene, V gene, clone size, CDR3 DNA, CDR3 protein. D genes are given only for firm matches. The size entry is marked missing in some rows and otherwise reads once, few, many or a size class.

D: -
J: TRBJ2-3
V: TRBV19
size: -
DNA: TGTGCCAGTAGTATAGACTACGGGAGCATGAGCACAGATACGCAGTATTTT
CDR3: CASSIDYGSMSTDTQYF

D: TRBD1
J: TRBJ2-7
V: TRBV9
size: -
DNA: TGTGCCAGCAGCGTAGGACAGGGGGACTCCTACGAGCAGTACTTC
CDR3: CASSVGQGDSYEQYF

D: -
J: TRBJ1-1
V: TRBV5-1
size: once
DNA: TGCGCCAGCAGCTTGCAGTTGAACACTGAAGCTTTCTTT
CDR3: CASSLQLNTEAFF

D: -
J: TRBJ2-1
V: TRBV19
size: -
DNA: TGTGCCAGTAGTATCAGGGAAGGGGAATACAATGAGCAGTTCTTC
CDR3: CASSIREGEYNEQFF

D: -
J: TRBJ1-5
V: TRBV19
size: -
DNA: TGTGCCAGTAAACGGTTGGATAGCAATCAGCCCCAGCATTTT
CDR3: CASKRLDSNQPQHF

D: -
J: TRBJ2-3
V: TRBV6-1
size: -
DNA: TGTGCCAGCAGTGAAGGTTCGTGGGGGTTTCGGCCAGATACGCAGTATTTT
CDR3: CASSEGSWGFRPDTQYF

D: TRBD2
J: TRBJ2-3
V: TRBV7-6
size: once
DNA: TGTGCCAGCAGCTCACTAGCGGGGGCCGTCACAGATACGCAGTATTTT
CDR3: CASSSLAGAVTDTQYF

D: -
J: TRBJ1-2
V: TRBV11-2
size: -
DNA: TGTGCCAGCCATAGGGGGTTTTTTAACTATGGCTACACCTTC
CDR3: CASHRGFFNYGYTF

D: -
J: TRBJ2-2
V: TRBV5-6
size: -
DNA: TGTGCCAGCAGCTTTGGGGAGACCGGGGAGCTGTTTTTT
CDR3: CASSFGETGELFF

D: TRBD1
J: TRBJ1-1
V: TRBV28
size: -
DNA: TGTGCCAGCAGTTTAATAGGGACAGGGATGAACACTGAAGCTTTCTTT
CDR3: CASSLIGTGMNTEAFF

D: TRBD1
J: TRBJ2-5
V: TRBV18
size: -
DNA: TGTGCCGCAGGGGGCCAAGAGACCCAGTACTTC
CDR3: CAAGGQETQYF

D: -
J: TRBJ2-1
V: TRBV24-1
size: -
DNA: TGTGCCACCAGTGATTTGGCCAGGGAGGGGGCCAGCTCCTACAATGAGCAGTTCTTC
CDR3: CATSDLAREGASSYNEQFF

D: -
J: TRBJ1-2
V: TRBV6-1
size: -
DNA: TGTGCCAGCAGTGAAATAGGACACCCGCCCTATGGCTACACCTTC
CDR3: CASSEIGHPPYGYTF

D: TRBD1
J: TRBJ2-7
V: TRBV11-2
size: -
DNA: TGTGCCAGCAGCTTAGTTTTGGGACAGTGGTACGAGCAGTACTTC
CDR3: CASSLVLGQWYEQYF

D: TRBD1
J: TRBJ1-2
V: TRBV6-5
size: -
DNA: TGTGCCACCCGTGCCGGGACAGGGGGCTTCTATGGCTACACCTTC
CDR3: CATRAGTGGFYGYTF

D: -
J: TRBJ2-5
V: TRBV5-1
size: -
DNA: TGCGCCAGCAGCTTGGACGGCAACCAAGAGACCCAGTACTTC
CDR3: CASSLDGNQETQYF

D: -
J: TRBJ2-2
V: TRBV3-1/TRBV3-2
size: few
DNA: TGTGCCAGCAGCCCGTACGGGGATTCGAACACCGGGGAGCTGTTTTTT
CDR3: CASSPYGDSNTGELFF